This is a list of T cell receptor beta chains from one sample in a study of T cell responses to AZD1222 COVID-19 vaccine. The method was immunoSEQ multiplex PCR; TCRdb's version includes in-frame clones alone and lacks a portion of them. The data hold approximately 130,000 clones, with approximately 91% observed a single time. The specimen comprised peripheral blood, sampled 28 days after the second AZD1222 dose. Receptors originate from an adult who received the AZD1222 COVID-19 vaccine. The CDR3 runs from the conserved cysteine through the conserved F or W. The D gene is left open where the match is weak.

>NA|TRBV28
CASSSPGDYQDTQYF
>TRBD1|TRBV4-3
CASSLGQGNYEQYF
>NA|TRBV27
CASSLLASGNQPQHF
>NA|TRBV4-1
CASSRRTEDNSPLHF
>TRBD1|TRBV7-9
CASSYGQGADTEAFF
>NA|TRBV5-1
CASSSLGGQETQYF
>NA|TRBV6-4
CASSEGVSTDTQYF
>NA|TRBV19
CASSIRDNQPQHF
>NA|TRBV3-1/TRBV3-2
CASSLEGIYEQYF
>NA|TRBV30
CAWSGNSGNTIYF
>NA|TRBV9
CASSENQDTQYF
>NA|TRBV5-1
CASSFRVDEKLFF
>TRBD1|TRBV28
CATQGAGNQPQHF
>NA|TRBV10-3
CAIMGTLDNEQFF
>TRBD1|TRBV29-1
CSTRQGAIQYF
>NA|TRBV6-5
CASSYSSFDTQETQYF
>NA|TRBV5-1
CASSSGEFNYGYTF
>NA|TRBV5-1
CASSLGSGGETQYF
>NA|TRBV11-2
CASSSQGSGYGYTF